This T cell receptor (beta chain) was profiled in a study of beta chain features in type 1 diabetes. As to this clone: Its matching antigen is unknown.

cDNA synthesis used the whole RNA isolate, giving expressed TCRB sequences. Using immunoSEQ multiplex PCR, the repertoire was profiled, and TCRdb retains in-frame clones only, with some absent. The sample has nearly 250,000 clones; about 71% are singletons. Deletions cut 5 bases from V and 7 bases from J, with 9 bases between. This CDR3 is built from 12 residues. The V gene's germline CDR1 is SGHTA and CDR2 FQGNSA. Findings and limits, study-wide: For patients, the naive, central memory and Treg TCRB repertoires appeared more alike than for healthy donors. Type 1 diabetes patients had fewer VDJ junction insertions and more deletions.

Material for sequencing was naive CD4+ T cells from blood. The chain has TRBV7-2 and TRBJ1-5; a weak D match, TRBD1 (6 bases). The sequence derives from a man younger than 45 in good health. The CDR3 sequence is CASSPGDQPQHF. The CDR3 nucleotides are TGTGCCAGCAGCCCAGGGGACCAGCCCCAGCATTTT.